This paragraph reports one TCR beta chain. Across 24 US areas, participants ranged in age from roughly 18 to 95 years. Two negative PCRs, clearance, or symptom resolution were required of recovered Cohort 3 donors. Sequencing was performed with immunoSEQ multiplex PCR; in TCRdb, only in-frame clones are kept and a portion is missing. Of under 200,000 clones listed, roughly nine tenths are singletons. Germline CDR1 KGHSH, CDR2 LQKENI. The J segment lost 2 bases and the V segment lost 3 bases, leaving 7 bases of the junction unmatched. The CDR3 consists of 16 residues. The data originate from a study of blood T cell repertoires in COVID-19.

The receptor comes from a woman aged 18 to 35 who had recovered from COVID-19. The source material was PBMCs or T cells enriched from blood (not recorded which). The V call is TRBV18, the J call TRBJ2-3; TRBD2 aligns across 8 bases. CDR3 DNA: TGTGCCAGCTCACCCCTAAGCGGGAGCCTCACAGATACGCAGTATTTT. Protein sequence: CASSPLSGSLTDTQYF.